Presented here are 26 T cell receptor beta chains from one specimen sequenced in a study of shared clonotypes between healthy human individuals. Sequencing was performed with immunoSEQ multiplex PCR; in TCRdb, only in-frame clones are kept and a portion is missing. The sample has around 2.1 million clones, 95% seen once. The sample consisted of naive CD4+ T cells sorted from blood. Subset defined: CD45RA+ positively selected. These receptors were collected from a man in his late teens or twenties in good health.

V gene TRBV7-2 combines with J gene TRBJ2-7, with 8 bases lining up with TRBD1. V lost 2 bases to trimming and J lost 3 bases; unmatched junction nucleotides: 9. This CDR3 spans 16 amino acids. CDR1 and CDR2 from the germline V gene are SGHTA and FQGNSA. The CDR3 sequence: CASSLSGHRGNYEQYF. The CDR3 nucleotides read TGTGCCAGCAGCTTATCGGGGCACAGGGGGAACTACGAGCAGTACTTC.

The chain combines TRBV5-1 with TRBJ2-5; 11 nucleotides line up with TRBD2. This CDR3 region has 15 residues. Germline lookup yields CDR1 SGHRS and CDR2 YFSETQ. The J segment lost 3 bases and the V segment lost 1 base, leaving 2 bases of the junction unmatched. The CDR3 protein is CASSLLLAGEETQYF. CDR3 coding DNA: TGCGCCAGCAGCTTGTTACTAGCGGGGGAAGAGACCCAGTACTTC.

The chain is built from TRBV4-3 and TRBJ1-3; no definite D call. The CDR3 sequence is 14 residues long. V was cut by 2 bases and J by 0 bases, with 5 bases left in between. Germline V gene data show CDR1 as LGHNA and CDR2 as YSLEER. For the CDR3, the DNA is TGCGCCAGCAGCCAACAGAGCTCTGGAAACACCATATATTTT. Amino acids: CASSQQSSGNTIYF.

V gene TRBV5-1 combines with J gene TRBJ2-1, with D tentatively TRBD2 (5 bases). This CDR3 region has 15 residues. The ends were cut back, 2 bases at V and 0 bases at J, with 9 bases in the middle. Germline V lookup: CDR1 SGHRS, CDR2 YFSETQ. The CDR3 sequence: CASSFAGNSYNEQFF. In DNA form, the CDR3 reads TGCGCCAGCAGCTTCGCGGGCAACTCCTACAATGAGCAGTTCTTC.

The rearrangement links TRBV11-3 to TRBJ2-1; D uncertain. V was shortened by 0 bases and J by 6 bases, with 9 bases between the two germline ends. CDR1 and CDR2 (germline): SGHNT, YENEEA. This CDR3 comprises 14 residues. The CDR3 nucleotides are TGTGCCAGCAGCTTAGATGCCGGTTCCAATGAGCAGTTCTTC. Amino acids: CASSLDAGSNEQFF.

The V gene is TRBV4-3, the J gene TRBJ2-5; unclear D gene. V lost 4 bases and J 5 bases, leaving 11 bases between the germline ends. Looked up from germline, CDR1 is LGHNA and CDR2 is YSLEER. The CDR3 length is 13 residues. This CDR3 reads CASSLENGETQYF. The DNA for the CDR3 is TGCGCCAGCAGCCTAGAGAATGGGGAGACCCAGTACTTC.

The V gene is TRBV6-5, the J gene TRBJ1-2, with unresolved D. There are 14 residues in the CDR3. Germline values: CDR1 MNHEY, CDR2 SVGAGI. V lost 4 bases to trimming and J lost 2 bases, with 11 bases between them. CDR3 residues: CASSSGGKNYGYTF. CDR3 sequence (DNA): TGTGCCAGCAGTTCAGGAGGAAAGAACTATGGCTACACCTTC.

The rearrangement joins TRBV19 to TRBJ2-1; the match to TRBD2 covers 9 bases. The J segment lost 1 base and the V segment lost 5 bases, leaving 9 bases of the junction unmatched. The germline CDR1 and CDR2 sequences are LNHDA and SQIVND (reference sequence). This CDR3 comprises 17 residues. The CDR3 loop reads CASSYRSSGGSYNEQFF. The DNA of the CDR3 is TGTGCCAGTAGTTACCGGAGTAGCGGGGGTTCCTACAATGAGCAGTTCTTC.

The table lists this clone with a count of one. The chain joins TRBV2 to TRBJ1-5; TRBD1 is a possible D gene (5 bases). Trimming shortened V by 5 bases and J by 3 bases, and 8 bases separated the two germline ends. Germline V gene sequence: CDR1 SNHLY, CDR2 FYNNEI. The CDR3 length is 13 residues. This CDR3 reads CASSPGYNQPQHF. CDR3 coding DNA: TGTGCCAGCAGTCCAGGGTACAATCAGCCCCAGCATTTT. Full variable domain (missing parts from reference TRBV2 and TRBJ1-5): EPEVTQTPSHQVTQMGQEVILRCVPISNHLYFYWYRQILGQKVEFLVSFYNNEISEKSEIFDDQFSVERPDGSNFTLKIRSTKLEDSAMYFCASSPGYNQPQHFGDGTRLSIL.

The chain employs TRBV28 and TRBJ1-5; a weak D match, TRBD1 (5 bases). Germline V lookup: CDR1 MDHEN, CDR2 SYDVKM. This CDR3 spans 15 amino acids. V was clipped by 6 bases and J by 2 bases, with 14 bases between them. The CDR3 nucleotides are TGTGCCAGCAGCGGGAGTACAGGCGGCAATCAGCCCCAGCATTTT. It codes for CASSGSTGGNQPQHF.

V and J are TRBV6-5 and TRBJ1-1, with a possible D match to TRBD1 (6 bases). The CDR3 extends over 14 amino acids. CDR1 and CDR2 (germline): MNHEY, SVGAGI. Trimming cost V 7 bases and J 9 bases, with 21 bases left between them. CDR3 bases: TGTGCCAGCACCCAGGAGGGGGGCCGGGGTCAAGCTTTCTTT. This gives the protein CASTQEGGRGQAFF.

This chain joins TRBV7-9 and TRBJ2-7, with TRBD1 as a possible D gene (5 bases). CDR3 length: 11 amino acids. V was cut by 1 base and J by 8 bases, with 6 bases left in between. The germline CDR1 and CDR2 sequences are SEHNR and FQNEAQ (reference sequence). CDR3 in DNA: TGTGCCAGCAGCTTAGGACAGCAGCAGTACTTC. It yields the protein CASSLGQQQYF.

V gene TRBV11-2 combines with J gene TRBJ2-1, with 11 bases lining up with TRBD2. CDR1 SGHAT and CDR2 FQNNGV come from the germline V gene. V dropped 8 bases and J dropped 5; count of bases not matched to a gene: 20. CDR3 length equals 19 residues. The CDR3 region has the DNA TGTGCCAGCGGGATTCCCAAGTCCCGACTAGCGGGAACCCACAATGAGCAGTTCTTC. Translation: CASGIPKSRLAGTHNEQFF.

The CDR3 region has the DNA TGTGCCAGCAGCTTAGCGGTTGACTACGAGCAGTACTTC. Amino acids: CASSLAVDYEQYF. The V gene is TRBV11-1, the J gene TRBJ2-7; D uncertain. The CDR3 has 13 amino acids. CDR1 is SGHAT, CDR2 FQDESV, per germline (reference sequence). Trimming pared 0 bases from V and 3 bases from J, leaving 6 bases between.

The V and J genes are TRBV6-6 and TRBJ1-2, with 11 bases that match TRBD1. This CDR3 is 16 amino acids long. V lost 5 bases, J lost 6 bases, and 11 bases stayed unmatched. Per the germline V gene, CDR1 is MNHNY and CDR2 is SVGAGI (reference sequence). This CDR3 reads CASSNLGTGGKDGYTF. CDR3 nucleotide sequence: TGTGCCAGCAGTAATCTAGGGACAGGGGGAAAGGATGGCTACACCTTC.

The rearrangement uses TRBV2 and TRBJ1-1; D call uncertain. Deletions cut 6 bases from V and 2 bases from J, with 16 bases between. CDR1 SNHLY and CDR2 FYNNEI come from the germline V gene. The CDR3 is 15 amino acids. The CDR3 is CASRDGPTPNTEAFF. The CDR3 coding sequence is TGTGCCAGCAGGGACGGACCGACACCAAACACTGAAGCTTTCTTT. The full variable domain, with the rest looked up from reference TRBV2 and TRBJ1-1, is EPEVTQTPSHQVTQMGQEVILRCVPISNHLYFYWYRQILGQKVEFLVSFYNNEISEKSEIFDDQFSVERPDGSNFTLKIRSTKLEDSAMYFCASRDGPTPNTEAFFGQGTRLTVV.

For this clone: The sample holds other DNA sequences that translate to the same CDR3. The rearrangement links TRBV7-2 to TRBJ2-5; 8 nucleotides line up with TRBD1. The CDR3 is 14 amino acids. CDR1 is SGHTA and CDR2 is FQGNSA in the germline V gene. V dropped 3 bases and J dropped 4; count of bases not matched to a gene: 4. CDR3 in amino acids: CASSLSRGRETQYF. CDR3 DNA: TGTGCCAGCAGCTTGTCCAGGGGGCGAGAGACCCAGTACTTC.

The gene calls are TRBV6-5 and TRBJ2-1; D unresolved. The CDR3 spans 14 residues. V lost 5 bases and J 6 bases, leaving 14 bases between the germline ends. Germline-derived CDR1 and CDR2 are MNHEY and SVGAGI. The CDR3 DNA reads TGTGCCAGCAGTCCCCTTGCGAGGAGCAATGAGCAGTTCTTC. Translated: CASSPLARSNEQFF.

This rearrangement joins TRBV2 to TRBJ1-2; unclear D gene. The CDR3 is 11 residues long. V shed 4 bases and J shed 8 bases, with 8 bases lying between them. Germline V gene lookup returns CDR1 SNHLY and CDR2 FYNNEI. CDR3: CASSGHGGYTF. The CDR3 DNA reads TGTGCCAGCAGTGGGCATGGGGGCTACACCTTC. Combining the CDR3 with reference TRBV2 and TRBJ1-2 gives the whole variable domain EPEVTQTPSHQVTQMGQEVILRCVPISNHLYFYWYRQILGQKVEFLVSFYNNEISEKSEIFDDQFSVERPDGSNFTLKIRSTKLEDSAMYFCASSGHGGYTFGSGTRLTVV.

This chain links TRBV7-3 with TRBJ2-3, with 7 bases lining up with TRBD1. Per germline, CDR1 SGHTA and CDR2 FQGTGA. The CDR3 is 14 amino acids. Trimming at V came to 5 bases and at J to 2 bases, leaving 4 bases not matched to a gene. The CDR3 loop reads CASSQGQATDTQYF. The CDR3 coding sequence is TGTGCCAGCAGCCAAGGACAGGCCACAGATACGCAGTATTTT.

A single count supports this clone. The gene calls are TRBV6-1 and TRBJ1-4, with a weak D call TRBD1 (5 bases). Germline V gives CDR1 MNHNS, CDR2 SASEGT. V was clipped by 1 base and J by 5 bases, with 11 bases between them. The CDR3 contains 15 residues. The CDR3: CASSEGRGFNEKLFF. The CDR3 DNA is TGTGCCAGCAGTGAAGGACGGGGGTTCAATGAAAAACTGTTTTTT.

The chain joins TRBV13 to TRBJ2-6; possible D gene TRBD1, 5 bases. Germline CDR1 PRHDT, CDR2 FYEKMQ (reference sequence). This CDR3 has 15 amino acids. The germline V and J ends were trimmed by 5 bases and 0 bases, with 8 bases remaining between them. The CDR3 DNA reads as TGTGCCAGCAGCCCAGGGAACTCTGGGGCCAACGTCCTGACTTTC. Translated, it gives CASSPGNSGANVLTF.

CDR3 sequence: CAWSQGQGSSPLHF. CDR3 nucleotides: TGTGCCTGGAGCCAGGGACAGGGTAGTTCACCCCTCCACTTT. V usage is TRBV30 and J usage is TRBJ1-6; the match to TRBD1 covers 9 bases. CDR3 length equals 14 residues. Germline V CDR1 and CDR2: GTSNPN, SVGIG (reference sequence). V shed 3 bases, J shed 9 bases, and the junction held 6 bases outside the gene matches.

The chain carries TRBV28 and TRBJ2-7, with D possibly being TRBD2 (6 bases). The CDR3 totals 13 residues. Looked up from germline, CDR1 is MDHEN and CDR2 is SYDVKM. Trimming pared 0 bases from V and 5 bases from J, leaving 8 bases between. The CDR3 bases are TGTGCCAGCAGTTTATGTGGGGGGAACGAGCAGTACTTC. Translating gives CASSLCGGNEQYF.

This sequence joins TRBV4-3 and TRBJ2-3; D not resolved. The V gene's germline CDR1 is LGHNA and CDR2 YSLEER. Trimming took 1 base from V and 4 from J, leaving 9 bases between them. This CDR3 has 14 residues. CDR3 in amino acids: CASSQGALADTQYF. CDR3 coding DNA: TGCGCCAGCAGCCAAGGGGCGCTCGCAGATACGCAGTATTTT.

The chain combines TRBV7-9 with TRBJ2-7, with D possibly TRBD2 on 6 matching bases. This CDR3 has 15 residues. Germline CDR1 and CDR2: SEHNR and FQNEAQ (reference sequence). Trimming stripped 1 base from V and 3 bases from J, with 13 bases between. The CDR3 sequence: CASSLGGGLSYEQYF. In DNA form, the CDR3 reads TGTGCCAGCAGCTTAGGAGGAGGGTTAAGCTACGAGCAGTACTTC.